This T cell receptor (beta chain) was found in a study of shared clonotypes between healthy human individuals. Study information: The donor group consisted of two women and a few men, aged 18 to 49. Per donor, CD8 memory used one plate, CD8 naive used two, CD4 memory used three and CD4 naive used three. Study-wide points: There were few donors, and this limited the genetic and exposure-history diversity represented.

Of note for this clone: As yet, its antigen is unknown. The same CDR3 can be traced to other DNA sequences in this sample.

Clones were read by immunoSEQ multiplex PCR, and TCRdb kept only the in-frame ones, dropping some. This table has about 2.1 million clones, about 94% appearing once. Naive-designated CD8 cells lacked CD45RO, were positively enriched for CCR7, and omitted terminally differentiated effector memory CD45RA+ cells. The specimen was naive CD8+ T cells from PBMCs. This sequence was found in a man between 18 and 35 years old in good health. Some clones in this sample may be carry-over from other donors' samples.

CDR3 in amino acids: CASSMTPYSNQPQHF. The CDR3 bases are TGTGCCAGTAGTATGACACCATATAGCAATCAGCCCCAGCATTTT. The J gene is TRBJ1-5, the V gene TRBV19; D is uncertain. Trimming stripped 3 bases from V and 0 bases from J, with 9 bases between. This CDR3 spans 15 amino acids. Germline values: CDR1 LNHDA, CDR2 SQIVND (reference sequence).